This T cell receptor (beta chain) appears in the sequencing data of a study of T cells after posttransplantation cyclophosphamide. The germline gives CDR1 SGHAT, CDR2 FQNNGV. The CDR3 spans 13 residues. The V and J ends lost 4 bases and 16 bases, in that order; junction bases with no gene match: 10. Study outcomes and limitations: TRB overlap between skin or GI tissue T cells and blood was limited. Later post-transplant blood repertoires were often dominated by donor CD8+ memory clones.

Comments on this clone: Its antigen is unknown.

Measured with immunoSEQ multiplex PCR; TCRdb has only the in-frame clones, and not every one. Among 9,000 to 9,500 clones, over 95% were seen once, and the ten largest hold about 0.3%. The naive gate required viable CD3+CD4+ or CD3+CD8+ cells with CCR7+CD45RA+CD45RO-CD95-CD27+CD28+ phenotype. The material sequenced was naive CD8+ T cells sorted from PBMCs. The clonotype originates from a man aged 45-60 years in good health, CMV-negative, and a related stem cell transplant donor. This chain connects TRBV11-2 to TRBJ2-1, with 10 bases lining up with TRBD2. CDR3 loop: CASSSYLAGDHFF. Here the CDR3 DNA reads TGTGCCAGCAGCTCCTACCTAGCGGGAGATCATTTCTTC.